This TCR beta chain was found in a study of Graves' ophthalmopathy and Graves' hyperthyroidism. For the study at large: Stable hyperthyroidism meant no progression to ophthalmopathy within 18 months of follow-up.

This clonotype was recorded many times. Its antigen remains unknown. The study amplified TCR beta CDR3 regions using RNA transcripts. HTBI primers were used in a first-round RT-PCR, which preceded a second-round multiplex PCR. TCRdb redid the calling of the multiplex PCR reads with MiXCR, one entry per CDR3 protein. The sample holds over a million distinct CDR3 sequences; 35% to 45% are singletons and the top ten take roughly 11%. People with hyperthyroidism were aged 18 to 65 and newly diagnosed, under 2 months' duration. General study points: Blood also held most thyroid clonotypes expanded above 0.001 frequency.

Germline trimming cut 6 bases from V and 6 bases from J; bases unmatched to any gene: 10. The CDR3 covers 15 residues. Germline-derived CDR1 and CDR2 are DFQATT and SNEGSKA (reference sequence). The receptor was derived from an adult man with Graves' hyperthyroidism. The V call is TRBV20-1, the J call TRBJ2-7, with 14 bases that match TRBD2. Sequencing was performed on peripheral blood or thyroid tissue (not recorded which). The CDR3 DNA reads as TGCAGTGCGCCCCGACCGGGACTAGCGGGAGCCGAGCAGTACTTC. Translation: CSAPRPGLAGAEQYF.